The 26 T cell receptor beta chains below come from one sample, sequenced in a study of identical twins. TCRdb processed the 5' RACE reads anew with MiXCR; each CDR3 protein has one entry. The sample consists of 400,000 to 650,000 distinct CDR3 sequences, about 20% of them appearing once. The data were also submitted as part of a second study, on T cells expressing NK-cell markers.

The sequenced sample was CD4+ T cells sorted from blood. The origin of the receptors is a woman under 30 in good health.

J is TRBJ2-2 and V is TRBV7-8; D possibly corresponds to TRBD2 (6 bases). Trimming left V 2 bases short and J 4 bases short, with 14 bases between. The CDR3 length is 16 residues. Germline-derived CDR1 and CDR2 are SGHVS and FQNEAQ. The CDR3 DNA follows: TGTGCCAGCAGCTTAATTTGGCGGGGCCCCACCGGGGAGCTGTTTTTT. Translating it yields CASSLIWRGPTGELFF.

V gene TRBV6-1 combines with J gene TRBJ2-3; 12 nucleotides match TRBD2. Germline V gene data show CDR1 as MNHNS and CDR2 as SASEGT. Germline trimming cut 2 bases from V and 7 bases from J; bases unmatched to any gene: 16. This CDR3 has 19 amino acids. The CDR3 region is CASSEPGGTSGRNRNTQYF. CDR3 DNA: TGTGCCAGCAGTGAACCGGGGGGAACTAGCGGGAGGAATAGAAATACGCAGTATTTT.

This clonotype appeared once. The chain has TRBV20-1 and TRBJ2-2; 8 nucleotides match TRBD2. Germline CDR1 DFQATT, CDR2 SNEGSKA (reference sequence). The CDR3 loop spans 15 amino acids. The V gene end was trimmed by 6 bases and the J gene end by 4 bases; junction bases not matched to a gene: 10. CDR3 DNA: TGCAGTGCGGGAAACCCCGGGGGGGCCACCGGGGAGCTGTTTTTT. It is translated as CSAGNPGGATGELFF.

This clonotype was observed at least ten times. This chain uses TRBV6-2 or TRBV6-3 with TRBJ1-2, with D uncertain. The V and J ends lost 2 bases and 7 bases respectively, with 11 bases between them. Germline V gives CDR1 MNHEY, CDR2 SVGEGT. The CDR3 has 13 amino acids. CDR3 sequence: CASSYLRNGGYTF. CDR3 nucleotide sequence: TGTGCCAGCAGTTACCTCAGGAATGGTGGCTACACCTTC.

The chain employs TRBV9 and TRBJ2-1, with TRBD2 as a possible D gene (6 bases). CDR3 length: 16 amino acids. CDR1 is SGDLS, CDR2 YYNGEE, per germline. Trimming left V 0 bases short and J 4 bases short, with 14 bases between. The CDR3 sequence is CASSVGTSPKYNEQFF. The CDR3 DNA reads TGTGCCAGCAGCGTAGGAACTAGCCCTAAATACAATGAGCAGTTCTTC.

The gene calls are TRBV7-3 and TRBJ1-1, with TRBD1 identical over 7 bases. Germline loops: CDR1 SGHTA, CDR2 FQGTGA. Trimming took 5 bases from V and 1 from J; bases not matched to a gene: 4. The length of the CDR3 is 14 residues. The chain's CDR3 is CASSNRDRNTEAFF. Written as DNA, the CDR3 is TGTGCCAGCAGCAATAGGGACAGGAACACTGAAGCTTTCTTT.

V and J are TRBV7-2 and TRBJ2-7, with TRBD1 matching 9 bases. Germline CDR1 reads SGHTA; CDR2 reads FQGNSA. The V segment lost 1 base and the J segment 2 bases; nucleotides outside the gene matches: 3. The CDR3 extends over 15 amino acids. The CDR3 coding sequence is TGTGCCAGCAGCTTAGAACAGGGGGCAGCCTACGAGCAGTACTTC. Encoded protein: CASSLEQGAAYEQYF. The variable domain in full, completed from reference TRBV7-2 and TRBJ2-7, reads GAGVSQSPSNKVTEKGKDVELRCDPISGHTALYWYRQSLGQGLEFLIYFQGNSAPDKSGLPSDRFSAERTGGSVSTLTIQRTQQEDSAVYLCASSLEQGAAYEQYFGPGTRLTVT.

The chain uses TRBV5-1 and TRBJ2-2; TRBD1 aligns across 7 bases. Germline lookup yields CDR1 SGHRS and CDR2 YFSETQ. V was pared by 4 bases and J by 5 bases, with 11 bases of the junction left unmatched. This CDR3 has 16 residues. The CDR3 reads CASSPTGQIGTGELFF. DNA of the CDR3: TGCGCCAGCAGCCCGACGGGACAGATCGGAACCGGGGAGCTGTTTTTT.

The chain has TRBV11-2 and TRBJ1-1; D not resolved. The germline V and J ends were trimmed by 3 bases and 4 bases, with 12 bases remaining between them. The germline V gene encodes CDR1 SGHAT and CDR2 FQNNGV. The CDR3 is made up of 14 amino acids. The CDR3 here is CASSLSRVPTEAFF. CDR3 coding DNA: TGTGCCAGCAGCTTGTCGAGGGTACCCACTGAAGCTTTCTTT.

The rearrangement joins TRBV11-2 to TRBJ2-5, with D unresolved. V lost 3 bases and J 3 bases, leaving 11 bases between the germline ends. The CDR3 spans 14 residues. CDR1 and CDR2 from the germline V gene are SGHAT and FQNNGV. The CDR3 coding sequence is TGTGCCAGCAGCTTCCAAGGGCCTGAAGAGACCCAGTACTTC. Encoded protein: CASSFQGPEETQYF.

The CDR3 loop is CSVEGASRTDTQYF. The CDR3 DNA follows: TGCAGCGTTGAAGGGGCATCGAGGACAGATACGCAGTATTTT. This chain links TRBV29-1 with TRBJ2-3; no definite D call. Trimming took off 1 base at V and 3 bases at J, with 11 bases between the two ends. Germline values: CDR1 SQVTM, CDR2 ANQGSEA. The CDR3 has 14 residues.

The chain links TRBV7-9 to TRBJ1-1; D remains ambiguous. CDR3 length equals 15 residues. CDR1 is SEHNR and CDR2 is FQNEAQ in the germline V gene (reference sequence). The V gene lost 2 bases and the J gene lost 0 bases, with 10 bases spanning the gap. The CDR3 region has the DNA TGTGCCAGCAGCTTACCCGCACACATGAACACTGAAGCTTTCTTT. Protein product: CASSLPAHMNTEAFF.

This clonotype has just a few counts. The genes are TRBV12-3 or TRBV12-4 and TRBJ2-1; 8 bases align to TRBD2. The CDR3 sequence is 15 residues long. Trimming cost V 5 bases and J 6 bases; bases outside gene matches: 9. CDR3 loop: CASSPRREASNEQFF. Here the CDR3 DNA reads TGTGCCAGCAGTCCCCGGCGGGAGGCTTCCAATGAGCAGTTCTTC.

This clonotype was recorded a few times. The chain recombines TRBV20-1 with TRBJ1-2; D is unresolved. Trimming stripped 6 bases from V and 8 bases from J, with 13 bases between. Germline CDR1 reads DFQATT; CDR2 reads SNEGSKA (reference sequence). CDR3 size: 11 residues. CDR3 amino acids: CSAYPGDGYTF. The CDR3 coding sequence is TGCAGTGCCTACCCAGGAGACGGCTACACCTTC.

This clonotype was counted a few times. The CDR3 reads CASSSRLAGGPYNEQFF. For the CDR3, the DNA is TGTGCCAGCAGCTCCCGACTAGCGGGAGGCCCTTACAATGAGCAGTTCTTC. The rearrangement uses TRBV7-8 and TRBJ2-1; 13 positions match TRBD2. Germline V lookup: CDR1 SGHVS, CDR2 FQNEAQ. This CDR3 spans 17 amino acids. J gave up 4 bases and V 4 bases, and 7 bases lay outside the gene matches. The whole variable domain, remainder taken from reference TRBV7-8 and TRBJ2-1, is GAGVSQSPRYKVAKRGQDVALRCDPISGHVSLFWYQQALGQGPEFLTYFQNEAQLDKSGLPSDRFFAERPEGSVSTLKIQRTQQEDSAVYLCASSSRLAGGPYNEQFFGPGTRLTVL.

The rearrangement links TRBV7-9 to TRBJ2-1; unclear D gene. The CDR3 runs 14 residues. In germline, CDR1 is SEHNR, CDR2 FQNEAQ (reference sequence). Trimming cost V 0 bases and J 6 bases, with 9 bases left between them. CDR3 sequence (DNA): TGTGCCAGCAGCTTAGCGTGGGGTCTCAATGAGCAGTTCTTC. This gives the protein CASSLAWGLNEQFF.

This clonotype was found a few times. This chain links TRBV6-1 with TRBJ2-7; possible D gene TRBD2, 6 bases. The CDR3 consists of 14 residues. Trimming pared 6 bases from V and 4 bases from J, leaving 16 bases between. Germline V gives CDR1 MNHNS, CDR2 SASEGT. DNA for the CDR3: TGTGCCAGCAGGGGGGTAGTAGGGAGGTACGAGCAGTACTTC. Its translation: CASRGVVGRYEQYF.

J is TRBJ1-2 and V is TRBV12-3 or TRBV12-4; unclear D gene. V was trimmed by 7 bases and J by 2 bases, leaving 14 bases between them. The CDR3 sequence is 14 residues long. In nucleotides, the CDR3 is TGTGCCAGCACCCCCATGGGAAACAACTATGGCTACACCTTC. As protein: CASTPMGNNYGYTF.

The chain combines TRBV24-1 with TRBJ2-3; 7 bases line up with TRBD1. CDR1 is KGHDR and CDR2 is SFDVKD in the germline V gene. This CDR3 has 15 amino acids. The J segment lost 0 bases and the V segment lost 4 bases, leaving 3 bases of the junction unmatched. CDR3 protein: CATSDRGQSTDTQYF. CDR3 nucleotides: TGTGCCACCAGTGACCGGGGACAGAGCACAGATACGCAGTATTTT.

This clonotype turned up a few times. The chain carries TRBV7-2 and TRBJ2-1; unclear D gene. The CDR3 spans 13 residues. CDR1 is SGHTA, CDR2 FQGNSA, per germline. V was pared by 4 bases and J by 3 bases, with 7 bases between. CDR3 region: CASSYILYNEQFF. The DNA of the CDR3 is TGTGCCAGCAGCTACATCCTCTACAATGAGCAGTTCTTC.

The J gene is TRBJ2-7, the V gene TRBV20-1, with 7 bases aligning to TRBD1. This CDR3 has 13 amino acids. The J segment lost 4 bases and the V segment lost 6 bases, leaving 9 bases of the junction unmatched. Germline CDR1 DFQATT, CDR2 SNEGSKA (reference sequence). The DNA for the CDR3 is TGCAGTGCAGAACAGGGGCTATTTTACGAGCAGTACTTC. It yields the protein CSAEQGLFYEQYF.

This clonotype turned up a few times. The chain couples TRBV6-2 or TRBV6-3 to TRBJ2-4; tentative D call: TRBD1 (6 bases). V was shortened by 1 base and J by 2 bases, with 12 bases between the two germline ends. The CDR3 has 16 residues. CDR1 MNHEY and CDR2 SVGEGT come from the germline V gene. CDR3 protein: CASSYFIGQSKNIQYF. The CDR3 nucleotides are TGTGCCAGCAGTTACTTCATAGGACAGTCCAAAAACATTCAGTACTTC.

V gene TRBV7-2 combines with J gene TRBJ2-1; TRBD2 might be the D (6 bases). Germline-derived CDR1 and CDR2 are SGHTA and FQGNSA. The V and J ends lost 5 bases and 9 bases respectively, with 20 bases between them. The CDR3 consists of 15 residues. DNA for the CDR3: TGTGCCAGCAGCGCATCGATTAGTAGCGGCCTTGAGCAGTTCTTC. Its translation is CASSASISSGLEQFF.

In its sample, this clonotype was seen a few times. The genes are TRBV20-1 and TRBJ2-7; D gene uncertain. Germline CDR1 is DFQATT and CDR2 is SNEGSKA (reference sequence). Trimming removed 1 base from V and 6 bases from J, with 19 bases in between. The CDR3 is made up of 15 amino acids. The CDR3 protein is CSARVPGLDLSEQYF. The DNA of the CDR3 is TGCAGTGCTAGAGTTCCGGGCCTCGATCTTTCCGAGCAGTACTTC.

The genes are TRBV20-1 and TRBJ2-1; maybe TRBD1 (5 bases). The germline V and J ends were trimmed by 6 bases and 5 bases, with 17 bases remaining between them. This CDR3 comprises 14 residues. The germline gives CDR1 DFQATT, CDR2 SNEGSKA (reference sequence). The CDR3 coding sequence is TGCAGTGCCACTCGACAGAGGTTGGACAATGAGCAGTTCTTC. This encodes CSATRQRLDNEQFF.

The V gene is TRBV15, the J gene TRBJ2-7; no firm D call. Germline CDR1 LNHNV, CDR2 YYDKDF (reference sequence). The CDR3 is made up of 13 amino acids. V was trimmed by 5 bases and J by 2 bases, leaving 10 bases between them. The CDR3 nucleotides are TGTGCCACCAGCCCTAATTCGGCCTACGAGCAGTACTTC. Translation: CATSPNSAYEQYF. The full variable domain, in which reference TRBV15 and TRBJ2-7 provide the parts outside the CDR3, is DAMVIQNPRYQVTQFGKPVTLSCSQTLNHNVMYWYQQKSSQAPKLLFHYYDKDFNNEADTPDNFQSRRPNTSFCFLDIRSPGLGDTAMYLCATSPNSAYEQYFGPGTRLTVT.